Here is one T cell receptor (beta chain) with its context. This sample stems from a study of blood T cells in healthy people across ages. Primed by a sample-barcoded 5' primer and a J-beta primer mix, a second PCR proceeded for about 6 to 11 cycles. TCRdb fed the 5' RACE reads into MiXCR, producing one record per CDR3 protein. The sample shows some 760,000 distinct CDR3 sequences, 25% of them seen only once. This CDR3 spans 19 amino acids. J was trimmed by 1 base and V by 0 bases; bases with no gene match: 11. CDR1 and CDR2 from the germline V gene are SQVTM and ANQGSEA. The same data also contributed to another study, on T cells of mothers and their children.

Material for sequencing was blood. J is TRBJ2-5 and V is TRBV29-1; the match to TRBD2 covers 13 bases. This receptor was taken from a boy under 18 in good health. The CDR3 sequence is CSVEDGLAGVSFSQETQYF. The DNA for the CDR3 is TGCAGCGTTGAAGACGGACTAGCGGGAGTAAGTTTTAGCCAAGAGACCCAGTACTTC.